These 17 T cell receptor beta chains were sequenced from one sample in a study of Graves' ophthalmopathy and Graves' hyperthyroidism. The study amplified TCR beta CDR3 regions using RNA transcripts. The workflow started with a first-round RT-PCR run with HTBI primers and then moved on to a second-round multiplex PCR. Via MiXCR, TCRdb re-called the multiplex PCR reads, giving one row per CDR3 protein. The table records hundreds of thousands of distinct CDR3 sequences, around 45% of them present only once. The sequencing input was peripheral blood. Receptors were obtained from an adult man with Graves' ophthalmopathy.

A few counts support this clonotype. CDR3 amino acids: CASSSYRLLNTEAFF. The CDR3 bases are TGTGCCAGCAGTTCATACAGACTCTTGAACACTGAAGCTTTCTTT. The gene calls are TRBV6-5 and TRBJ1-1; D is uncertain. Germline assignment: CDR1 MNHEY and CDR2 SVGAGI. The V end lost 4 bases, the J end lost 0 bases, and 12 bases lay between the germline ends. The CDR3 is 15 residues long.

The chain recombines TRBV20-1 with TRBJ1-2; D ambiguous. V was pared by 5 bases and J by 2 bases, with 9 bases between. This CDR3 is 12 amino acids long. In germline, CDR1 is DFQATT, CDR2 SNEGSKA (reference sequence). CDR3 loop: CSASDGNYGYTF. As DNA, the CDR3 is TGCAGTGCTTCTGACGGGAACTATGGCTACACCTTC.

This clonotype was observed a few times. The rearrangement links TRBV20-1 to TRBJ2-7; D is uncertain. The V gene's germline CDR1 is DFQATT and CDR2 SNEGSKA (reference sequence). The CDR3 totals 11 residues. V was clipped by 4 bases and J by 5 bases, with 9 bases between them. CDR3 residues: CSATTGHEQYF. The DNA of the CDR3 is TGCAGTGCTACGACGGGCCACGAGCAGTACTTC.

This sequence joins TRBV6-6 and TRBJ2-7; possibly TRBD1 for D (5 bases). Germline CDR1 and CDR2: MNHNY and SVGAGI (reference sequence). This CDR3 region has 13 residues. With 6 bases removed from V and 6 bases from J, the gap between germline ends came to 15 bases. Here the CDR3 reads CASSGHLLGEQYF. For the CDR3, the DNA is TGTGCCAGCAGCGGACATTTACTGGGCGAGCAGTACTTC.

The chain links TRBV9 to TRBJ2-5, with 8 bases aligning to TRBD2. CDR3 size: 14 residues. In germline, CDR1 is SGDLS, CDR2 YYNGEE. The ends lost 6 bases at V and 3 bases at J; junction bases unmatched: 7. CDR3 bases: TGTGCCAGCACCCCGGGAGGGGCGAAAGAGACCCAGTACTTC. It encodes CASTPGGAKETQYF.

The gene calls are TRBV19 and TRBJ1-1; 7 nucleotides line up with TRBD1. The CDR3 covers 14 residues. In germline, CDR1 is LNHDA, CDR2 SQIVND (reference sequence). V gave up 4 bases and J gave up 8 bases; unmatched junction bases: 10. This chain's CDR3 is CASSTRQGGSEAFF. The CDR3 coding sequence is TGTGCCAGTAGTACACGACAGGGAGGGTCCGAAGCTTTCTTT.

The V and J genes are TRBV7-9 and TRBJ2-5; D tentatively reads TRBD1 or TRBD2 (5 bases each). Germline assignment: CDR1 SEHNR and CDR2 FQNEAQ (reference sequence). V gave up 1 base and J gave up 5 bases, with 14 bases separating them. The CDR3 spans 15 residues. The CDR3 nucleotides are TGTGCCAGCAGCTTAGTATTGTCGGGGCTGGAGACCCAGTACTTC. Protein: CASSLVLSGLETQYF.

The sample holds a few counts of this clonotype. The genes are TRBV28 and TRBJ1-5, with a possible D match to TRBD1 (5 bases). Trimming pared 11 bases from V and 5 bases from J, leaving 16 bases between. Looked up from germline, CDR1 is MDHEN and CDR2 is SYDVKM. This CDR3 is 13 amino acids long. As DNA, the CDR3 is TGTGCCCGAACACCGGAGGGACATCAGCCCCAGCATTTT. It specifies CARTPEGHQPQHF.

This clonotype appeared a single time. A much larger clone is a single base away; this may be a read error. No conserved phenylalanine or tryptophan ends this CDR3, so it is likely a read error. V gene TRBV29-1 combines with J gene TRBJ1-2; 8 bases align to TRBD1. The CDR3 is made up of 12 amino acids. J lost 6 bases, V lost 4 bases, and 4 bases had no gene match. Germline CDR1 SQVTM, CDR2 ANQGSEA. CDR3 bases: TGCAGCGTTGCCGGACAGGGTAATGGCTACACCTCC. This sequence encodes CSVAGQGNGYTS.

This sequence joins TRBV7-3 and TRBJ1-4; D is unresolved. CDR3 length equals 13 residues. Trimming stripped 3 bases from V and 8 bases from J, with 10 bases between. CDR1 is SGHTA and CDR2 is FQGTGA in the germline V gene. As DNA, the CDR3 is TGTGCCAGCAGCTTCGACACTGACGAAAAACTGTTTTTT. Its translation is CASSFDTDEKLFF.

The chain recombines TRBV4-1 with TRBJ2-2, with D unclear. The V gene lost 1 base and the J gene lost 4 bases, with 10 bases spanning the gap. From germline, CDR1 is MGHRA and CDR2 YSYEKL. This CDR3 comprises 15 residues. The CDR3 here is CASSQAPSATGELFF. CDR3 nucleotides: TGCGCCAGCAGCCAAGCCCCCAGCGCCACCGGGGAGCTGTTTTTT.

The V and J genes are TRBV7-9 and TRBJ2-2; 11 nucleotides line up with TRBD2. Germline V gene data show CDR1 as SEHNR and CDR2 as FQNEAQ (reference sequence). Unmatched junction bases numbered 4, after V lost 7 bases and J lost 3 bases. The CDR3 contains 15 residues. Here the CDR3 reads CASKTSGGYTGELFF. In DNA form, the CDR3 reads TGTGCCAGCAAAACTAGCGGGGGTTACACCGGGGAGCTGTTTTTT.

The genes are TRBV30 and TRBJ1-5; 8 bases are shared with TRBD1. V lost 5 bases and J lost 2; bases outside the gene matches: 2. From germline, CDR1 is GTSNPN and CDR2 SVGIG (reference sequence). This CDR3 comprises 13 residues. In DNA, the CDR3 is TGTGCCTGGGGACAGGGTGGCAATCAGCCCCAGCATTTT. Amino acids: CAWGQGGNQPQHF.

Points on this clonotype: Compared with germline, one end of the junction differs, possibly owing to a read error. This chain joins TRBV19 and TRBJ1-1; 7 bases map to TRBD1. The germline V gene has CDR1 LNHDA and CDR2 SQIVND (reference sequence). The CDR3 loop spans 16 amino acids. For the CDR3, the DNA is TGTGCCAGTAGTGTTAGAACCGGGACAGTGGACACTGAAACTTTCTTT. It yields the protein CASSVRTGTVDTETFF.

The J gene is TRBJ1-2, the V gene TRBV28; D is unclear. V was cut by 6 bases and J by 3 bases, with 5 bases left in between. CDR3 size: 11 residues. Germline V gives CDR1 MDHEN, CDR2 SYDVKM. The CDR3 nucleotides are TGTGCCAGCAGGGAAGACTATGGCTACACCTTC. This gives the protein CASREDYGYTF.

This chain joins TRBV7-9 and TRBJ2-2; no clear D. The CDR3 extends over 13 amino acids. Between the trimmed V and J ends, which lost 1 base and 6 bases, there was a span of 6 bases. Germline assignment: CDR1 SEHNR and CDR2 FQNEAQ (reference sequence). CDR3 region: CASSLGVSGELFF. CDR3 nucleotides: TGTGCCAGCAGCTTAGGTGTCTCCGGGGAGCTGTTTTTT.

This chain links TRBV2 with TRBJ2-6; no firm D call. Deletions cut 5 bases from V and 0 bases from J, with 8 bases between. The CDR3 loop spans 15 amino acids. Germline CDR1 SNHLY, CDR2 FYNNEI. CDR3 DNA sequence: TGTGCCAGCAGTCTACAGCACTCTGGGGCCAACGTCCTGACTTTC. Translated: CASSLQHSGANVLTF.